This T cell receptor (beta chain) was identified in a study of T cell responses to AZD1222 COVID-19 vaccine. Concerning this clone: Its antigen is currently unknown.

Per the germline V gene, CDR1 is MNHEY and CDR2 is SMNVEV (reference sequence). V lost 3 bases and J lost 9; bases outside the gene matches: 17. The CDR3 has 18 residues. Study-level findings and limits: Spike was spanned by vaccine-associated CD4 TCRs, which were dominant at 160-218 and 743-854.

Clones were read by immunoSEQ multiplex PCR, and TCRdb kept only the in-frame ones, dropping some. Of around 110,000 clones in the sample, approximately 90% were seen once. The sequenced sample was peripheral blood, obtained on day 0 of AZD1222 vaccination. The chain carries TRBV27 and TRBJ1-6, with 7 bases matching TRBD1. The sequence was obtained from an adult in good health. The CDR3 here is CASSFSTRTTGISSPLHF. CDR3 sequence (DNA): TGTGCCAGCAGTTTCTCAACAAGGACGACAGGGATAAGTTCACCCCTCCACTTT.